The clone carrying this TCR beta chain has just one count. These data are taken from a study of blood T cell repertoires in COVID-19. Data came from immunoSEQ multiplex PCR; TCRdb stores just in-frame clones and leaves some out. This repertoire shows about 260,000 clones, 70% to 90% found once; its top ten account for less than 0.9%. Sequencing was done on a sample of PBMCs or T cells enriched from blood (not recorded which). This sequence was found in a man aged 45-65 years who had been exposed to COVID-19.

CDR3 DNA sequence: TGCGCCAGCAGCTTGAGAGGACTAGTAGGGGAGCTGTTTTTT. The encoded protein is CASSLRGLVGELFF. The chain joins TRBV5-1 to TRBJ2-2; TRBD2 matches 7 bases. CDR1 is SGHRS and CDR2 is YFSETQ in the germline V gene. CDR3 length equals 14 residues. The V gene end was trimmed by 1 base and the J gene end by 8 bases; junction bases not matched to a gene: 5.